The 18 T cell receptor beta chains listed next were all sequenced from one sample in a study of CD8 T cells in ankylosing spondylitis. In TCRdb, the 5' RACE reads were re-called with MiXCR into one record per CDR3 protein. This sample carries 200,000 to 300,000 distinct CDR3 sequences, 20% to 30% of them seen once, and the ten largest clones take 0.5% to 0.65%. The specimen was blood, either unsorted or a sorted T cell fraction (not recorded which). These TCRs come from a male donor with ankylosing spondylitis or in good health (not recorded which).

This clonotype was counted ten times or more. The genes are TRBV5-1 and TRBJ2-7, with 7 bases identical to TRBD2. The length of the CDR3 is 16 residues. Losses at the gene ends were 2 bases for V and 0 bases for J; bases not matched to a gene: 8. Per the germline V gene, CDR1 is SGHRS and CDR2 is YFSETQ. CDR3 sequence: CASSFGLSGVSYEQYF. Written as DNA, the CDR3 is TGCGCCAGCAGCTTCGGGCTGAGCGGGGTCTCCTACGAGCAGTACTTC.

CDR3 loop: CAWSVPTGMGTEAFF. CDR3 in DNA: TGTGCCTGGAGTGTCCCGACAGGGATGGGCACTGAAGCTTTCTTT. This sequence joins TRBV30 and TRBJ1-1; TRBD1 matches 7 bases. With 0 bases clipped from V and 4 bases from J, the junction kept 8 bases outside the gene matches. This CDR3 comprises 15 residues. From germline, CDR1 is GTSNPN and CDR2 SVGIG (reference sequence).

The chain couples TRBV5-4 to TRBJ2-1; maybe TRBD1 (5 bases). Trimming stripped 4 bases from V and 7 bases from J, with 9 bases between. The CDR3 has 12 amino acids. The V gene's germline CDR1 is SGHNT and CDR2 YYREEE (reference sequence). CDR3 in amino acids: CASSATGNEQFF. The CDR3 DNA is TGTGCCAGCAGCGCCACAGGTAATGAGCAGTTCTTC. The complete variable domain, with remaining parts taken from reference TRBV5-4 and TRBJ2-1, reads ETGVTQSPTHLIKTRGQQVTLRCSSQSGHNTVSWYQQALGQGPQFIFQYYREEENGRGNFPPRFSGLQFPNYSSELNVNALELDDSALYLCASSATGNEQFFGPGTRLTVL.

This clonotype was counted at least ten times. CDR3 sequence (DNA): TGCGCCAGCAGGTTATCAGGAACGACCGGGACAGGGGACACCGGGGAGCTGTTTTTT. Protein product: CASRLSGTTGTGDTGELFF. The chain has TRBV5-1 and TRBJ2-2; 10 nucleotides match TRBD1. The CDR3 is 19 amino acids. Trimming took 5 bases from V and 3 from J; bases not matched to a gene: 16. Germline V gene sequence: CDR1 SGHRS, CDR2 YFSETQ.

In its sample, this clonotype was seen a few times. The V and J genes are TRBV20-1 and TRBJ2-1; tentative D call: TRBD2 (6 bases). CDR1 DFQATT and CDR2 SNEGSKA come from the germline V gene (reference sequence). The CDR3 is 14 residues long. V shed 1 base and J shed 7 bases, with 14 bases lying between them. The chain's CDR3 is CSARVWGLSNEQFF. As DNA, the CDR3 is TGCAGTGCTAGAGTGTGGGGACTTTCGAATGAGCAGTTCTTC.

About this clonotype: The junction shows a germline mismatch at one end, possibly a read error. The chain recombines TRBV2 with TRBJ2-6, with TRBD1 matching 7 bases. Germline values: CDR1 SNHLY, CDR2 FYNNEI. The length of the CDR3 is 19 residues. The CDR3 loop reads CAISFSPGQTVSGANVLTF. The CDR3 DNA is TGTGCCATCAGTTTTAGTCCGGGACAGACAGTCTCTGGGGCCAACGTCCTGACTTTC.

The chain links TRBV7-6 to TRBJ2-3; TRBD2 agrees at 10 bases. Germline values: CDR1 SGHVS, CDR2 FNYEAQ. V was clipped by 4 bases and J by 2 bases; unmatched bases: 9. The CDR3 sequence is 17 residues long. This CDR3 reads CASSSGAGGPATDTQYF. The CDR3 DNA is TGTGCCAGCAGCTCGGGAGCGGGGGGGCCGGCCACAGATACGCAGTATTTT.

This clonotype has ten or more counts. This chain links TRBV20-1 with TRBJ2-7; D might be TRBD1 or TRBD2, each matching 6 bases. Trimming took off 2 bases at V and 5 bases at J, with 16 bases between the two ends. Per germline, CDR1 DFQATT and CDR2 SNEGSKA (reference sequence). The length of the CDR3 is 14 residues. The CDR3 is CSARNYREEDEQYF. The CDR3 coding sequence is TGCAGTGCTAGAAATTACAGGGAGGAGGACGAGCAGTACTTC.

This clonotype was observed at least ten times. The V call is TRBV7-9, the J call TRBJ1-1; 10 bases align to TRBD1. The junction had 7 bases not matched to a gene; V was cut back by 5 bases and J by 4 bases. This CDR3 contains 15 residues. Germline CDR1 reads SEHNR; CDR2 reads FQNEAQ (reference sequence). CDR3 sequence reads: CASSVRDRGLTEAFF. CDR3 nucleotides: TGTGCCAGCAGCGTAAGGGACAGGGGCCTCACTGAAGCTTTCTTT.

The CDR3 nucleotides are TGCAGTGCCAACAATCCCGGGTTCGGCCGAGGGTACAATGAGCAGTTCTTC. Protein product: CSANNPGFGRGYNEQFF. The chain is built from TRBV20-1 and TRBJ2-1; weak D call: TRBD2 (5 bases). This CDR3 comprises 17 residues. Trimming took 6 bases from V and 4 from J, leaving 25 bases between them. From germline, CDR1 is DFQATT and CDR2 SNEGSKA (reference sequence).

This clonotype was seen many times. This chain connects TRBV11-3 to TRBJ2-1, with D perhaps given as TRBD1 or TRBD2 (5 bases each). The ends were cut back, 5 bases at V and 0 bases at J, with 11 bases in the middle. This CDR3 contains 15 residues. Germline CDR1 reads SGHNT; CDR2 reads YENEEA. The CDR3 nucleotides are TGTGCCAGCAGCCACGGGGCTAGCTCCTACAATGAGCAGTTCTTC. This translates into CASSHGASSYNEQFF.

At least ten counts were recorded for this clonotype. V gene TRBV4-1 combines with J gene TRBJ2-7, with D unresolved. Between the trimmed V and J ends, which lost 2 bases and 1 base, there was a span of 9 bases. CDR3 length: 14 residues. Germline CDR1 is MGHRA and CDR2 is YSYEKL. CDR3 region: CASSQPKVSYEQYF. CDR3 nucleotides: TGCGCCAGCAGCCAACCGAAGGTGTCCTACGAGCAGTACTTC.

The rearrangement joins TRBV10-3 to TRBJ2-5; 12 bases line up with TRBD2. This CDR3 is built from 20 residues. Per the germline V gene, CDR1 is ENHRY and CDR2 is SYGVKD. J lost 4 bases, V lost 3 bases, and 18 bases had no gene match. The CDR3 loop reads CAISDLGWTSGENGGETQYF. DNA for the CDR3: TGTGCCATCAGTGATCTCGGTTGGACTAGCGGGGAAAACGGGGGAGAGACCCAGTACTTC.

This clonotype was detected only a few times. The chain has TRBV20-1 and TRBJ2-1, with D unclear. Per germline, CDR1 DFQATT and CDR2 SNEGSKA (reference sequence). V was pared by 1 base and J by 0 bases, with 16 bases between. CDR3 size: 17 residues. Here the CDR3 DNA reads TGCAGTGCTAGAGCCCTCCCCCTGGCGCACTCCTACAATGAGCAGTTCTTC. It yields the protein CSARALPLAHSYNEQFF.

This clonotype was picked up many times. An end of the junction does not agree with germline; a read error may underlie this. This chain joins TRBV12-3 or TRBV12-4 and TRBJ2-5; D unclear. CDR3 length: 12 residues. The CDR3 DNA reads as TGTGCCAGCAGTTTAATCCAACAGACCCAGTACTTC. Protein product: CASSLIQQTQYF.

This clonotype was recorded many times. The chain is built from TRBV2 and TRBJ1-1; no clear D. Germline assignment: CDR1 SNHLY and CDR2 FYNNEI. CDR3 length: 14 amino acids. V lost 4 bases, J lost 1 base, and 10 bases lay in between. The CDR3 is CASSGSHQNTEAFF. The CDR3 bases are TGTGCCAGCAGTGGTTCACACCAGAACACTGAAGCTTTCTTT. Based on the CDR3 plus reference TRBV2 and TRBJ1-1, the full variable domain is EPEVTQTPSHQVTQMGQEVILRCVPISNHLYFYWYRQILGQKVEFLVSFYNNEISEKSEIFDDQFSVERPDGSNFTLKIRSTKLEDSAMYFCASSGSHQNTEAFFGQGTRLTVV.

Many counts were recorded for this clonotype. The rearrangement links TRBV24-1 to TRBJ2-1; 12 positions match TRBD1. With 2 bases clipped from V and 8 bases from J, the junction kept 3 bases outside the gene matches. The CDR3 loop spans 15 amino acids. CDR1 is KGHDR, CDR2 SFDVKD, per germline. CDR3: CATSDSGQGADEQFF. The CDR3 bases are TGTGCCACCAGTGATTCGGGACAGGGGGCAGATGAGCAGTTCTTC.

The rearrangement uses TRBV6-5 and TRBJ1-2, with 7 bases aligning to TRBD1. CDR3 length: 13 amino acids. Looked up from germline, CDR1 is MNHEY and CDR2 is SVGAGI. The junction had 7 bases not matched to a gene; V was cut back by 4 bases and J by 8 bases. The CDR3 nucleotides read TGTGCCAGCAGTTTTTCCCAGGGGGGAGGCTACACCTTC. Its protein is CASSFSQGGGYTF.